One and the same sample provided the 12 T cell receptor beta chains below, sequenced in a study of human T cells and chemical hapten exposure. Time point reported: patch test 3, about 24 weeks after DPC sensitization. Sample treatment: therapeutic diphenylcyclopropenone sensitization with weekly scalp DPC. TCRdb re-called the RACE reads with MiXCR, one entry per CDR3 protein. In the table there are roughly 100,000 distinct CDR3 sequences, 30% to 35% of which are singletons. Sequencing was performed on whole blood, taken in connection with sensitization to the hapten diphenylcyclopropenone (DPC). The receptor source for this set is a man aged 35-49 years with alopecia areata. Some clones in this sample may be carry-over from other donors' samples.

This clonotype turned up a few times. The chain joins TRBV12-3 or TRBV12-4 to TRBJ1-1; D is uncertain. The V end lost 5 bases, the J end lost 0 bases, and 10 bases lay between the germline ends. The CDR3 has 14 amino acids. The CDR3 DNA reads as TGTGCCAGCAGTCGCGACGAAATGAACACTGAAGCTTTCTTT. Translating it yields CASSRDEMNTEAFF.

This clonotype was observed a few times. The rearrangement joins TRBV6-2 or TRBV6-3 to TRBJ2-3; D remains ambiguous. V lost 5 bases, J lost 9 bases, and 15 bases lay in between. The CDR3 is 13 residues long. Germline V lookup: CDR1 MNHEY, CDR2 SVGEGT. CDR3 DNA: TGTGCCAGCAGTCTTCGAAGGCGGATGACGCAGTATTTT. This translates into CASSLRRRMTQYF.

The chain has TRBV6-5 and TRBJ2-7, with 8 bases fitting TRBD1. V lost 2 bases, J lost 2 bases, and 2 bases stayed unmatched. There are 14 residues in the CDR3. Germline V gene lookup returns CDR1 MNHEY and CDR2 SVGAGI. CDR3 region: CASSYGTGAYEQYF. DNA of the CDR3: TGTGCCAGCAGTTACGGGACAGGAGCCTACGAGCAGTACTTC.

The chain couples TRBV28 to TRBJ1-4; possibly TRBD1 for D (6 bases). V lost 3 bases to trimming and J lost 7 bases, with 24 bases between them. The germline CDR1 and CDR2 sequences are MDHEN and SYDVKM. CDR3 size: 18 residues. In DNA, the CDR3 is TGTGCCAGCAGTTTGTCCGGGGCCGGGTGGGGGCTTGGTGAAAAACTGTTTTTT. It is translated as CASSLSGAGWGLGEKLFF.

This clonotype was counted ten times or more. V gene TRBV4-3 combines with J gene TRBJ1-4, with D uncertain. Germline values: CDR1 LGHNA, CDR2 YSLEER. V was trimmed by 0 bases and J by 8 bases, leaving 7 bases between them. The CDR3 is made up of 13 amino acids. CDR3 bases: TGCGCCAGCAGCCAAGAGATACAGGAAAAACTGTTTTTT. As protein: CASSQEIQEKLFF.

A few counts support this clonotype. The chain is built from TRBV18 and TRBJ2-3; D unresolved. The germline V gene encodes CDR1 KGHSH and CDR2 LQKENI. Trimming removed 4 bases at V and 0 bases at J, with 14 bases between. The CDR3 has 16 residues. The CDR3 region is CASSLQPRSSTDTQYF. The CDR3 nucleotides read TGTGCCAGCTCACTACAGCCCAGATCTAGCACAGATACGCAGTATTTT.

The chain carries TRBV19 and TRBJ2-5; 7 bases map to TRBD1. From germline, CDR1 is LNHDA and CDR2 SQIVND (reference sequence). Trimming took 6 bases from V and 4 from J; bases not matched to a gene: 2. This CDR3 has 12 residues. The CDR3 DNA reads as TGTGCCAGTAGACAGGGGTTAGAGACCCAGTACTTC. Its translation: CASRQGLETQYF.

The V call is TRBV25-1, the J call TRBJ1-4; D is unclear. This CDR3 spans 14 amino acids. V was pared by 4 bases and J by 2 bases, with 8 bases between. CDR1 MGHDK and CDR2 SYGVNS come from the germline V gene. In nucleotides, the CDR3 is TGTGCCAGCAGTGCCCGGGCGACTAATGAAAAACTGTTTTTT. It yields the protein CASSARATNEKLFF. Complete variable domain (other parts from reference TRBV25-1 and TRBJ1-4): EADIYQTPRYLVIGTGKKITLECSQTMGHDKMYWYQQDPGMELHLIHYSYGVNSTEKGDLSSESTVSRIRTEHFPLTLESARPSHTSQYLCASSARATNEKLFFGSGTQLSVL.

This clonotype was counted a few times. The rearrangement joins TRBV24-1 to TRBJ2-7; D not certain. V was pared by 5 bases and J by 6 bases, with 13 bases between. Germline V gene sequence: CDR1 KGHDR, CDR2 SFDVKD. The CDR3 has 13 amino acids. The CDR3 sequence: CATSVCSMGEQYV. The CDR3 nucleotides read TGTGCCACCAGTGTGTGCAGTATGGGCGAGCAGTACGTC.

This clonotype was found a few times. The chain is built from TRBV6-2 or TRBV6-3 and TRBJ1-1; D call uncertain. V was cut by 0 bases and J by 5 bases, with 4 bases left in between. CDR1 MNHEY and CDR2 SVGEGT come from the germline V gene. This CDR3 is built from 12 residues. CDR3 sequence (DNA): TGTGCCAGCAGTTACTCCAGGACTGAAGCTTTCTTT. As protein: CASSYSRTEAFF.

The rearrangement links TRBV11-3 to TRBJ2-4, with 8 bases aligning to TRBD2. CDR1 and CDR2 from the germline V gene are SGHNT and YENEEA. After removal of 5 bases from V and 5 bases from J, the junction contained 8 bases not matched to a gene. This CDR3 has 15 residues. The CDR3 coding sequence is TGTGCCAGCAGCCCCCGGCACGGGGGGGAAAACATTCAGTACTTC. This gives the protein CASSPRHGGENIQYF.

This clonotype occurred a few times. V gene TRBV25-1 combines with J gene TRBJ1-2; possibly TRBD1 for D (6 bases). Trimming removed 6 bases at V and 2 bases at J, with 10 bases between. This CDR3 has 13 amino acids. Germline V lookup: CDR1 MGHDK, CDR2 SYGVNS. As DNA, the CDR3 is TGTGCCAGCAGCCCACAGGGAAACTATGGCTACACCTTC. It is translated as CASSPQGNYGYTF.